This record covers a single TCR beta chain. This clone was found once. Its antigen is unknown. No quality values exist for individual bases; no much larger clone is one base distant. Another Seattle source contributed samples from volunteer blood donors who had recovered from COVID-19. Each collaborating institution followed its own protocols to collect whole blood in K2EDTA tubes. For TCRbeta analysis, collaborators shipped samples as frozen whole blood, isolated PBMCs, or DNA extracted from either of those sample types. The source of the sample is a study of blood T cell repertoires in COVID-19 (dated by TCRdb to the early 2020s). With regard to the full study: Collaborator samples came from the United States, Italy and Spain and covered acute and convalescent phases of COVID-19. The prospective study material was composed of cDNA or gDNA derived from T cells, B-cell-depleted T cells, or PBMCs. The dataset comprised deeply sampled blood TCRbeta repertoires from subjects exposed to, actively infected with, or recovered from COVID-19. The repertoires were released in a freely available public database intended as a resource for research on the immune response to SARS-CoV-2. Samples came from the ongoing ImmuneRACE study (first 160 participants) plus 1,254 subjects from 6 global collaborators. The sample metadata nearly always contained a de-identified subject ID, COVID-19 status, age in years and sex. Where HLA class I and class II types were available, the types were taken from metadata supplied by the sample provider, not from assay-based typing.

Overall results and qualifications from the work: The quantity of clinical and demographic metadata differed by source and by participant and was supplied without curation.

The CDR3 holds 16 amino acids from the cysteine to the phenylalanine. The retained sequence is limited to the CDR3, 48 bases, with the frame set at the first base. CDR1 and CDR2 are drawn from the germline V gene: KGHSH, LQKENI. At the junction V is shortened by 1 base and J by 1 base, with 13 bases in between. TCRbeta CDR3 regions were amplified from genomic DNA by means of the immunoSEQ Assay, a bias-controlled multiplex PCR. The original methods were these. The number of nucleated cells in each sample was estimated by amplification of reference gene primers within the assay. To quantify the absolute abundance of each unique TCRbeta CDR3 rearrangement, sequence reads were collapsed and filtered. For each sample, productive Simpson clonality was calculated by taking the square root of Simpson's diversity index across productive rearrangements. TCRdb limited this immuneACCESS table to in-frame rearrangements with V and J called. A share of clones is missing; checked studies link under half to unresolved V genes, and the rest is unexplained. For V, J and clone size, that table is used; D and trimming come from the DNA. The sample has under 250,000 clones on record, about 88% of them singletons. Approximately 2.6% of the sample lies in the top ten.

The chain is encoded by TRBV18 joined to TRBJ1-1; the D gene cannot be named for sure. Sequenced: peripheral blood. This receptor was taken from a man in his forties or fifties who had recovered from COVID-19. The CDR3 region has the sequence CASSPLPPGTNTEAFF. The sequenced DNA: TGTGCCAGCTCACCACTTCCGCCAGGAACGAACACTGAAGCTTTCTTT.